This T cell receptor (beta chain) was obtained from a study of shared clonotypes between healthy human individuals. How the authors handled the data: There were no quality scores in the junction-only immunoSEQ sequences, so filtering differed. TCRdb keeps only in-frame clones here, not all; method: immunoSEQ multiplex PCR. V and J calls and clone size are as listed in that table; D and trimming were resolved from the DNA. The sample shows around 2.1 million clones, about 93% of them seen only once. Naive CD8 cells comprised CD45RO-negative, CCR7-positively selected cells, excluding terminally differentiated effector memory CD45RA+ cells. Every donor was a Caucasian adult from Nashville, Tennessee. This CDR3 region has 14 residues. V lost 8 bases to trimming and J lost 1 base, with 12 bases between them. Germline CDR1 MRHNA, CDR2 SNTAGT.

This receptor was identified in a man younger than 35 in good health. Some clones in this sample may be carry-over from other donors' samples. Sequencing was performed on naive CD8+ T cells from PBMCs. The gene calls are TRBV6-4 and TRBJ2-1; the D gene is possibly TRBD2 (6 bases). The DNA of the CDR3 is TGTGCCAGCTCCCTAGCGCCTTCCTACAATGAGCAGTTCTTC. Protein sequence: CASSLAPSYNEQFF.